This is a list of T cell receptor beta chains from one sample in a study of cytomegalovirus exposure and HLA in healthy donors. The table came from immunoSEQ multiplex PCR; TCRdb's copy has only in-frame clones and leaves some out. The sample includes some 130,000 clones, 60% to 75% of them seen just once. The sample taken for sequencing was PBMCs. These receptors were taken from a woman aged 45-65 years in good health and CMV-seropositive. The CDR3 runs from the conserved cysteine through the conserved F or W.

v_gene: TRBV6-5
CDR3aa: CASTEGVPEKLFF

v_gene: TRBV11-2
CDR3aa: CASSLGQGYGYTF

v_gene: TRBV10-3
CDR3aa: CAISGQGRTAVGYGYTF

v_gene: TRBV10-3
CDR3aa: CAISVSAPGNSPLHF

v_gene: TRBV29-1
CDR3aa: CSVVTGAGYGYTF

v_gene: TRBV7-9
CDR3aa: CASSLVGSPLHF

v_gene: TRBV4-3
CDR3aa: CASSQVGLGDHEQYF

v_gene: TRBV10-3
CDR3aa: CAINGPGDNSPLHF

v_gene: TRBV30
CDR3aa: CAWSGERGSPLHF

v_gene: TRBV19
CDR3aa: CASSGPPAYEQYF

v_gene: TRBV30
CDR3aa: CAWSRTVLYEQYF

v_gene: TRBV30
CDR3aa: CAWRRRGTGAAGELFF

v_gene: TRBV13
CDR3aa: CASSLRTPTNEKLFF

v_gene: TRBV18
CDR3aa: CASSPRAGGETQYF